The 3 T cell receptor beta chains presented below share a single source sample, sequenced in a study of control samples from healthy donors and cancer patients. Sequencing used immunoSEQ multiplex PCR; TCRdb keeps in-frame clones, though not all of them. Of 25,000 or so clones in the sample, approximately 85% were seen once. Input material: PBMCs. These receptor sequences come from a woman between 55 and 75 years old with head and neck cancer.

J is TRBJ1-3 and V is TRBV12-3 or TRBV12-4; D may be TRBD1 (6 bases). This CDR3 region has 12 residues. Trimming took 7 bases from V and 8 from J, leaving 12 bases between them. CDR3: CASNFGGDTIYF. The CDR3 DNA is TGTGCCAGCAACTTTGGGGGCGACACCATATATTTT.

The genes are TRBV10-2 and TRBJ1-5; no reliable D call. Germline values: CDR1 WSHSY, CDR2 SAAADI. The length of the CDR3 is 15 residues. Trimming stripped 3 bases from V and 7 bases from J, with 16 bases between. This CDR3 is CASSDGGAGSQPQHF. The CDR3 DNA follows: TGCGCCAGCAGTGACGGAGGAGCGGGAAGCCAGCCCCAGCATTTT.

The CDR3 is CASTGTGESSYNEQFF. The CDR3 coding sequence is TGTGCCAGTACCGGAACGGGGGAAAGCTCCTACAATGAGCAGTTCTTC. This chain links TRBV19 with TRBJ2-1, with a weak D call TRBD2 (6 bases). CDR1 LNHDA and CDR2 SQIVND come from the germline V gene (reference sequence). CDR3 length equals 16 residues. V was clipped by 7 bases and J by 0 bases, with 16 bases between them.